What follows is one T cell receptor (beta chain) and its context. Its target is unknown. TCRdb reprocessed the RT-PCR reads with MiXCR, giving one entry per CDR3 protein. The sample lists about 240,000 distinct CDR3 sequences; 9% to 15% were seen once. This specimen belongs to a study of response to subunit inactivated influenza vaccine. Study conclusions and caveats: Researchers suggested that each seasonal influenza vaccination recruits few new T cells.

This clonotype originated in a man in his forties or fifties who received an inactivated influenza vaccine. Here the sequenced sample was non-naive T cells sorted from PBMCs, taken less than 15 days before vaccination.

The CDR3 protein is CSARDVGSGAQETQYF. DNA for the CDR3: TGCAGTGCTAGAGATGTTGGTAGCGGGGCCCAGGAGACCCAGTACTTC. The rearrangement links TRBV20-1 to TRBJ2-5, with TRBD2 matching 8 bases. The CDR3 is 16 amino acids. Germline V CDR1 and CDR2: DFQATT, SNEGSKA (reference sequence). After removal of 0 bases from V and 5 bases from J, the junction contained 11 bases not matched to a gene.